A selection of T cell receptor beta chains follows, all from one sample in a study of blood T cells in healthy people across ages. Via MiXCR, TCRdb re-called the 5' RACE reads, giving one row per CDR3 protein. This sample has roughly 700,000 distinct CDR3 sequences, with roughly 30% found just once. What was sequenced was blood. The receptors here all came from a woman of 80 years or more in good health. Both conserved end residues are part of each CDR3. The order of the fields is clone size, D gene, J gene, V gene, CDR3 length, CDR3 DNA, CDR3 protein. A D gene is named only where the DNA matches it firmly. Clone size is shown for a subset of rows, as once, few, many or a class of expanded clone.

many,.,TRBJ2-3,TRBV6-1,14,TGTGCCAGCAGTGAGTGGGGGCCCACAGATACGCAGTATTTT,CASSEWGPTDTQYF
.,.,TRBJ1-6,TRBV7-9,13,TGTGCCAGCAGCTCAGGGTACGATTCACCCCTCCACTTT,CASSSGYDSPLHF
many,TRBD1,TRBJ2-1,TRBV12-3/TRBV12-4,17,TGTGCCAGCAGCCCAATCTCCGGGACAGGGGGGTACAATGAGCAGTTCTTC,CASSPISGTGGYNEQFF
many,.,TRBJ2-3,TRBV30,14,TGTGCCTCAACGACTCCGGGACAAGTAGGTACGCAGTATTTT,CASTTPGQVGTQYF
.,.,TRBJ1-1,TRBV12-3/TRBV12-4,15,TGTGCCAGCAAGTCGTTTGGACAGATGAACACTGAAGCTTTCTTT,CASKSFGQMNTEAFF
many,.,TRBJ2-5,TRBV5-6,16,TGTGCCAGCAGCTTGGGGGTCCCTAGGGCTGGGGAGACCCAGTACTTC,CASSLGVPRAGETQYF
.,TRBD1,TRBJ1-5,TRBV19,16,TGTGCCAGTAATCCCCTGGGGACAGGGGCTAATCAGCCCCAGCATTTT,CASNPLGTGANQPQHF
.,.,TRBJ2-7,TRBV4-3,15,TGCGCCAACAGCCAATCCCCCGGGGGTCGGTACGAGCAGTACTTC,CANSQSPGGRYEQYF
once,.,TRBJ2-7,TRBV6-1,17,TGTGCCAGCAGTGAAGCTCGCCTCGCAGGGCTCTCCTACGAGCAGTACTTC,CASSEARLAGLSYEQYF
.,TRBD2,TRBJ2-5,TRBV12-3/TRBV12-4,15,TGTGCCAGCAGAAAACTAGCGGGGGTCGGGGAGACCCAGTACTTC,CASRKLAGVGETQYF
.,.,TRBJ1-5,TRBV27,15,TGTGCCAGCAGTAGAGACAGGTCCCGGAGGGGGCCCCAGCATTTT,CASSRDRSRRGPQHF
many,.,TRBJ1-1,TRBV6-6,13,TGCGCCAGCAGCTCAAACAAGAACACTGAAGCTTTCTTT,CASSSNKNTEAFF
many,TRBD2,TRBJ2-5,TRBV13,17,TGTGCCAGCAGCCCCGAACTGAGCGGGGGGGCTCAAGAGACCCAGTACTTC,CASSPELSGGAQETQYF
.,.,TRBJ1-2,TRBV19,14,TGTGTCAGTAGTAGCGGACGGTTAAACTATGGCTACACCTTC,CVSSSGRLNYGYTF
few,TRBD1,TRBJ2-3,TRBV19,17,TGTGCCAGTAGTATCTCCGCCCCACAGGGGAGCACAGATACGCAGTATTTT,CASSISAPQGSTDTQYF
.,TRBD1,TRBJ2-4,TRBV7-9,18,TGTGCCAGCAGCTTGGGACAGCAAATCAATCTAGCCAAAAACATTCAGTACTTC,CASSLGQQINLAKNIQYF
.,.,TRBJ2-2,TRBV7-3,13,TGTGCCAGCAGCTCATGGGGGGCTGGGGAGCTGTTTTTT,CASSSWGAGELFF
many,.,TRBJ2-1,TRBV12-3/TRBV12-4,15,TGTGCCAGCAGCGCGGGGGCGGGGCCTTACAATGAGCAGTTCTTC,CASSAGAGPYNEQFF
.,TRBD1,TRBJ2-7,TRBV3-1,15,TGTGCCAGCAGCCAAGCGGGGACAGGGGTCTCCGAGCAGTACTTC,CASSQAGTGVSEQYF
.,TRBD2,TRBJ2-3,TRBV12-3/TRBV12-4,15,TGTGCCAGCAGTACCCTTAGCGGGAGGGCAGATACGCAGTATTTT,CASSTLSGRADTQYF
.,.,TRBJ2-7,TRBV20-1,15,TGCAGTGCTAGAGATGCCGGGACGGCCACCTACGAGCAGTACTTC,CSARDAGTATYEQYF
many,.,TRBJ2-7,TRBV27,15,TGTGCCAGCAGCCTCCAGGGTGGGGTATCCTACGAGCAGTACTTC,CASSLQGGVSYEQYF
.,TRBD1,TRBJ1-5,TRBV6-2/TRBV6-3,14,TGTGCCGGCAGTGGACCACAGGGGACTCAGCCCCAGCATTTT,CAGSGPQGTQPQHF
.,.,TRBJ1-1,TRBV5-1,15,TGCGCCAGCAGCCTGGACGGAACGACGAACACTGAAGCTTTCTTT,CASSLDGTTNTEAFF
many,.,TRBJ2-5,TRBV29-1,13,TGCAGCGTTCCTAAAGGGGCTTGGAAGACCCAGTACTTC,CSVPKGAWKTQYF
few,TRBD2,TRBJ2-5,TRBV5-1,17,TGCGCCAGCAGCTTGGAGGGACTAGCGGGGGTGGCGGAGACCCAGTACTTC,CASSLEGLAGVAETQYF